This T cell receptor beta chain stems from a study of cytomegalovirus exposure and HLA in healthy donors. The PCR used 60 Vbeta and 13 Jbeta primers. Libraries were prepared by immunoSEQ multiplex PCR; TCRdb keeps only in-frame clonotypes and omits some of them. The table records some 160,000 clones, approximately 83% of them present only once. The CDR3 is 17 residues long. V gave up 1 base and J gave up 5 bases, with 20 bases separating them. Germline V gene lookup returns CDR1 LNHNV and CDR2 YYDKDF (reference sequence). This rearrangement joins TRBV15 to TRBJ1-1, with no clear D. The receptor's source is a woman between 35 and 50 years old in good health and CMV-seronegative. The sequencing input was PBMCs. This CDR3 reads CATSRAGSQGRETEAFF. The DNA for the CDR3 is TGTGCCACCAGCAGAGCCGGGTCACAAGGAAGAGAAACTGAAGCTTTCTTT. Variable domain in full (rest from reference TRBV15 and TRBJ1-1): DAMVIQNPRYQVTQFGKPVTLSCSQTLNHNVMYWYQQKSSQAPKLLFHYYDKDFNNEADTPDNFQSRRPNTSFCFLDIRSPGLGDTAMYLCATSRAGSQGRETEAFFGQGTRLTVV.